A single sample is the source of the 19 T cell receptor beta chains below, sequenced in a study of CD8+ T cells in alopecia areata. Treatment defined: oral pan-JAK inhibitor, 5-10 mg twice daily. Investigators isolated RNA and reverse transcribed it into cDNA to act as the sequencing template. The data were produced by immunoSEQ multiplex PCR, yet TCRdb's version contains in-frame clones alone and is incomplete. Of some 200,000 clones listed, more than 55% are singletons. This material consisted of CD4+ T cells sorted from blood, taken at week 4, from a patient treated with tofacitinib. Receptor source: a human donor with alopecia areata.

V usage is TRBV29-1 and J usage is TRBJ2-3; possible D gene TRBD2, 6 bases. This CDR3 comprises 13 residues. The V gene's germline CDR1 is SQVTM and CDR2 ANQGSEA. Here the CDR3 reads CSVRDSSADTQYF. In DNA, the CDR3 is TGCAGTGTACGGGACTCCTCGGCAGATACGCAGTATTTT.

A note on this clone: This specimen includes other DNA sequences encoding the same CDR3. V is TRBV29-1 and J is TRBJ2-5; no clear D gene. V lost 4 bases to trimming and J lost 2 bases, with 8 bases between them. The germline CDR1 and CDR2 sequences are SQVTM and ANQGSEA. CDR3 length: 12 amino acids. The CDR3 DNA follows: TGCAGCGTTGGGGCAGGACAAGAGACCCAGTACTTC. Translation gives CSVGAGQETQYF.

For this clone: This same CDR3 is encoded by further DNA sequences in the sample. J is TRBJ2-7 and V is TRBV20-1; TRBD1 matches 7 bases. V was pared by 6 bases and J by 4 bases, with 3 bases of the junction left unmatched. The CDR3 length is 11 residues. Germline V gene lookup returns CDR1 DFQATT and CDR2 SNEGSKA (reference sequence). The CDR3 loop reads CSAPTGYEQYF. In DNA, the CDR3 is TGCAGTGCCCCGACAGGGTACGAGCAGTACTTC.

This clone was recorded only once. The chain is built from TRBV7-2 and TRBJ2-7, with D perhaps matching TRBD2 (6 bases). V lost 7 bases to trimming and J lost 3 bases, with 16 bases between them. Germline loops: CDR1 SGHTA, CDR2 FQGNSA. This CDR3 has 14 amino acids. CDR3 nucleotides: TGTGCCAGCACCGATCCGGGGGAGGACTACGAGCAGTACTTC. The encoded protein is CASTDPGEDYEQYF. The complete variable domain, with remaining parts taken from reference TRBV7-2 and TRBJ2-7, reads GAGVSQSPSNKVTEKGKDVELRCDPISGHTALYWYRQSLGQGLEFLIYFQGNSAPDKSGLPSDRFSAERTGGSVSTLTIQRTQQEDSAVYLCASTDPGEDYEQYFGPGTRLTVT.

This clone came up many times. This chain uses TRBV2 with TRBJ2-3, with 7 bases fitting TRBD1. Looked up from germline, CDR1 is SNHLY and CDR2 is FYNNEI. This CDR3 contains 12 residues. CDR3 in DNA: TGTACCGGGACAGCGGGCACAGATACGCAGTATTTT. Residues: CTGTAGTDTQYF.

The gene calls are TRBV5-6 and TRBJ1-2, with D hard to call. The V and J ends lost 4 bases and 4 bases respectively, with 11 bases between them. This CDR3 is 13 amino acids long. Looked up from germline, CDR1 is SGHDT and CDR2 is YYEEEE. Here the CDR3 DNA reads TGTGCCAGCAGCGGGAACAGCCCCTATGGCTACACCTTC. This sequence encodes CASSGNSPYGYTF. Together with reference TRBV5-6 and TRBJ1-2, the CDR3 gives the full variable domain: DAGVTQSPTHLIKTRGQQVTLRCSPKSGHDTVSWYQQALGQGPQFIFQYYEEEERQRGNFPDRFSGHQFPNYSSELNVNALLLGDSALYLCASSGNSPYGYTFGSGTRLTVV.

The chain employs TRBV18 and TRBJ2-3; D gene uncertain. Trimming stripped 2 bases from V and 2 bases from J, with 8 bases between. Germline V gives CDR1 KGHSH, CDR2 LQKENI. The CDR3 covers 14 residues. This CDR3 reads CASSPSGSTDTQYF. Written as DNA, the CDR3 is TGTGCCAGCTCACCATCCGGATCCACAGATACGCAGTATTTT.

V usage is TRBV5-1 and J usage is TRBJ2-5; TRBD2 matches 10 bases. Trimming took 2 bases from V and 5 from J; bases not matched to a gene: 6. Germline V gene data show CDR1 as SGHRS and CDR2 as YFSETQ. The CDR3 runs to 15 residues. In nucleotides, the CDR3 is TGCGCCAGCAGCTTAACCGGGACTAGCGTGGAGACCCAGTACTTC. This codes for CASSLTGTSVETQYF.

V usage is TRBV5-4 and J usage is TRBJ1-2; maybe TRBD1 (5 bases). V was clipped by 6 bases and J by 6 bases, with 18 bases between them. Germline V gene data show CDR1 as SGHNT and CDR2 as YYREEE (reference sequence). CDR3 length equals 14 residues. CDR3 sequence reads: CASTPFAGADGYTF. CDR3 DNA sequence: TGTGCCAGCACCCCGTTCGCCGGGGCTGATGGCTACACCTTC.

The chain couples TRBV2 to TRBJ2-3; D is perhaps TRBD1 or TRBD2 (5 bases each). The V end was cut by 3 bases, the J end by 5 bases, with 12 bases between. CDR3 size: 14 residues. The germline gives CDR1 SNHLY, CDR2 FYNNEI. The CDR3 DNA is TGTGCCAGCAGTGATCGAGGGGCGGGAGATACGCAGTATTTT. It yields the protein CASSDRGAGDTQYF.

The V call is TRBV28, the J call TRBJ1-2; possible D gene TRBD1, 5 bases. Germline CDR1 is MDHEN and CDR2 is SYDVKM. The CDR3 is made up of 14 amino acids. This chain's CDR3 is CVTRFGQGVGGYTF. Written as DNA, the CDR3 is TGTGTCACTAGGTTTGGGCAGGGAGTGGGCGGCTACACCTTC.

The V gene is TRBV7-9, the J gene TRBJ1-2; no reliable D call. Germline CDR1 and CDR2: SEHNR and FQNEAQ (reference sequence). CDR3 length equals 14 residues. Trimming took off 5 bases at V and 4 bases at J, with 14 bases between the two ends. CDR3 DNA sequence: TGTGCCAGCAGCCCAACTGAGTCTCCCTATGGCTACACCTTC. The encoded protein is CASSPTESPYGYTF. Full variable domain (remainder filled in from reference TRBV7-9 and TRBJ1-2): DTGVSQNPRHKITKRGQNVTFRCDPISEHNRLYWYRQTLGQGPEFLTYFQNEAQLEKSRLLSDRFSAERPKGSFSTLEIQRTEQGDSAMYLCASSPTESPYGYTFGSGTRLTVV.

The V gene is TRBV11-2, the J gene TRBJ2-1; D possibly corresponds to TRBD2 (6 bases). The CDR3 runs to 13 residues. With 4 bases removed from V and 5 bases from J, the gap between germline ends came to 9 bases. Germline V lookup: CDR1 SGHAT, CDR2 FQNNGV. The CDR3 DNA is TGTGCCAGCAGCTCCCCGGGAGACAATGAGCAGTTCTTC. This sequence encodes CASSSPGDNEQFF. Variable domain in full (rest from reference TRBV11-2 and TRBJ2-1): EAGVAQSPRYKIIEKRQSVAFWCNPISGHATLYWYQQILGQGPKLLIQFQNNGVVDDSQLPKDRFSAERLKGVDSTLKIQPAKLEDSAVYLCASSSPGDNEQFFGPGTRLTVL.

The gene calls are TRBV27 and TRBJ1-5; a weak D match, TRBD1 (5 bases). The CDR3 loop spans 16 amino acids. Trimming pared 2 bases from V and 7 bases from J, leaving 18 bases between. Per the germline V gene, CDR1 is MNHEY and CDR2 is SMNVEV (reference sequence). CDR3 coding DNA: TGTGCCAGCAGTTTACGGCAGGGAGGGATGGGGCAGCCCCAGCATTTT. This translates into CASSLRQGGMGQPQHF.

This clone came up a few times. The chain joins TRBV30 to TRBJ2-6; tentatively, D is TRBD2 (5 bases). Germline V CDR1 and CDR2: GTSNPN, SVGIG (reference sequence). V dropped 3 bases and J dropped 5 bases, with 8 bases sitting between them. CDR3 length equals 13 residues. CDR3 sequence: CAWSGDRANVLTF. The CDR3 DNA follows: TGTGCCTGGAGCGGGGATAGGGCCAACGTCCTGACTTTC.

The rearrangement uses TRBV5-1 and TRBJ2-3; a possible D gene is TRBD2 (5 bases). The CDR3 spans 14 residues. Germline V gene data show CDR1 as SGHRS and CDR2 as YFSETQ. The V gene lost 2 bases and the J gene lost 2 bases, with 9 bases spanning the gap. In DNA, the CDR3 is TGCGCCAGCAGCTTTAGCGAATCCACAGATACGCAGTATTTT. Its protein is CASSFSESTDTQYF.

CDR3 in DNA: TGTGCCTGGAGTTCGGACAGGGCCGGGAGTAATAATTCACCCCTCCACTTT. Amino acid sequence: CAWSSDRAGSNNSPLHF. This chain uses TRBV30 with TRBJ1-6; 8 nucleotides agree with TRBD1. The CDR3 contains 17 residues. V lost 2 bases, J lost 5 bases, and 11 bases stayed unmatched. Germline V gene data show CDR1 as GTSNPN and CDR2 as SVGIG (reference sequence).

This clone showed up just once. This chain uses TRBV4-2 with TRBJ2-1, with 11 bases aligning to TRBD2. Trimming cost V 4 bases and J 4 bases; bases outside gene matches: 3. Per germline, CDR1 LGHNA and CDR2 YNFKEQ. This CDR3 contains 15 residues. This chain's CDR3 is CASSRLAGGYNEQFF. DNA of the CDR3: TGTGCCAGCAGCCGCCTAGCGGGGGGATACAATGAGCAGTTCTTC.

The rearrangement links TRBV29-1 to TRBJ2-7; TRBD1 agrees at 9 bases. The junction had 6 bases not matched to a gene; V was cut back by 4 bases and J by 5 bases. The CDR3 is 13 amino acids. Germline V gives CDR1 SQVTM, CDR2 ANQGSEA. The CDR3 nucleotides read TGCAGCGTTGGACAGGACAGGGGCCACGAGCAGTACTTC. Its protein is CSVGQDRGHEQYF.